This T cell receptor (beta chain) was obtained from a study of cytomegalovirus exposure and HLA in healthy donors. PCR used 60 Vbeta primers and 13 Jbeta primers. Sequencing was performed with immunoSEQ multiplex PCR; in TCRdb, only in-frame clones are kept and a portion is missing. The profile covers approximately 150,000 clones, with around 68% appearing a single time and roughly 2.7% taken by the ten largest. CDR3 length: 14 residues. Trimming left V 0 bases short and J 4 bases short, with 13 bases between. Per germline, CDR1 SQVTM and CDR2 ANQGSEA. Turning to this clone: What it binds is unknown.

Findings and caveats of the study: An observed cluster of highly shared sequence variants was recorded as a likely sequencing artifact. Later analysis revealed greater clonal expansion in HLA-associated TCR beta chains than in equally common others. Common viral pathogens seemed, in a later analysis, to connect with several of the most significant clusters.

This receptor was obtained from a woman in her forties in good health and CMV-seropositive. The chain carries TRBV29-1 and TRBJ2-7; maybe TRBD2 (5 bases). Specimen: PBMCs. The CDR3 sequence is CSVEDPGGSYEQYF. In DNA, the CDR3 is TGCAGCGTTGAAGACCCAGGAGGCTCTTACGAGCAGTACTTC.